The present T cell receptor (beta chain) was sequenced within a study of tumor-infiltrating lymphocytes in primary liver carcinoma. Joint extraction of RNA and DNA used about 17-30 mg of bulk tissue that was unsorted. Every one of the tumor samples had a viable tumor cell content above 75%. CDR1 SNHLY and CDR2 FYNNEI come from the germline V gene. CDR3 size: 14 residues. From approximately 550 ng of total RNA, TCR beta-specific cDNA was reverse-transcribed using a constant-region primer. Three nested multiplex PCR rounds, a slightly modified ARM-PCR method, built the TCR beta libraries. The opening two PCR rounds, around 9 cycles each, paired TRBV1-TRBV30 forward primers with a C-beta reverse primer. TCRdb called the multiplex PCR reads again in MiXCR, with one record for every CDR3 protein. The repertoire holds 100,000 or so distinct CDR3 sequences, with around 63% as singletons. As regards this clonotype: At one of its ends the junction is not consistent with the germline gene, which may arise from a read error.

The sample consisted of liver tumor tissue from sampling region 5. Subset described: tumor region T5, tumor centre. The sequence was collected from a woman aged 55-69 years with primary liver carcinoma and hepatitis B virus infection. V and J are TRBV2 and TRBJ2-7; TRBD1 agrees at 8 bases. CDR3 residues: CANSIAGTGYEQYF. The CDR3, as DNA: TGTGCCAACAGTATAGCCGGGACAGGCTACGAGCAGTACTTC.